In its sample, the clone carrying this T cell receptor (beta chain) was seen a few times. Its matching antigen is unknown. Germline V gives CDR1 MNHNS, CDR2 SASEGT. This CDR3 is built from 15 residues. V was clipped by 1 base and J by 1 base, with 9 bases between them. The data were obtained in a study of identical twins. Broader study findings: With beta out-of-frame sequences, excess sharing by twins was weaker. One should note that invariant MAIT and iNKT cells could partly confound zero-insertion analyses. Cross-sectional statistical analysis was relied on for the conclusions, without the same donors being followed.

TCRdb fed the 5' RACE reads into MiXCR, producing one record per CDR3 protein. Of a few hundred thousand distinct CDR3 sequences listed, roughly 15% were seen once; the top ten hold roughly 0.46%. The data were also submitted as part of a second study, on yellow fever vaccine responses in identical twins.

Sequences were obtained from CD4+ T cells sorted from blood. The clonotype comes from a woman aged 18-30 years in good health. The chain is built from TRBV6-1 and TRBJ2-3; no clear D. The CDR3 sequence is CASSEDPGRTDTQYF. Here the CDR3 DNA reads TGTGCCAGCAGTGAAGACCCCGGGCGCACAGATACGCAGTATTTT.